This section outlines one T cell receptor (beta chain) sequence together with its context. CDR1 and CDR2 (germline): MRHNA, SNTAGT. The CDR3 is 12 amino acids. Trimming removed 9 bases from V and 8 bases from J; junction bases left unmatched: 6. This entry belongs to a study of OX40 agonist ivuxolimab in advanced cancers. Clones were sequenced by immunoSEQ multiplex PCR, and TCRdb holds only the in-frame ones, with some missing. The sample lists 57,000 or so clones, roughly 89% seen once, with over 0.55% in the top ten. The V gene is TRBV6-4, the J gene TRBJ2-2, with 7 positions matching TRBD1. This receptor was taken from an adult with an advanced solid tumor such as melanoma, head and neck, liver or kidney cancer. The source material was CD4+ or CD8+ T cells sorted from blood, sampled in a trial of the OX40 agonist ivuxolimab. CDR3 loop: CARIPGQGELFF. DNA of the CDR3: TGTGCCAGGATCCCGGGACAGGGGGAGCTGTTTTTT.